The 3 T cell receptor beta chains presented below share a single source sample, sequenced in a study of blood T cell repertoires in COVID-19. This table comes from immunoSEQ multiplex PCR, and its TCRdb copy is limited to in-frame clones, with some not included. This table has over 200,000 clones, around 80% appearing once. Material for sequencing was peripheral blood. Receptor source: an elderly man with acute or convalescent COVID-19.

V and J are TRBV29-1 and TRBJ1-2, with 9 bases aligning to TRBD1. The V gene's germline CDR1 is SQVTM and CDR2 ANQGSEA. Unmatched junction bases numbered 7, after V lost 5 bases and J lost 6 bases. The CDR3 loop spans 13 amino acids. In DNA, the CDR3 is TGCAGCGTTTTTGGGACAGGGACTGATGGCTACACCTTC. Its protein is CSVFGTGTDGYTF.

CDR3: CAWSGGLTSGKQKTQYF. In DNA, the CDR3 is TGTGCCTGGAGTGGGGGGTTAACTAGCGGTAAACAAAAGACCCAGTACTTC. V gene TRBV30 combines with J gene TRBJ2-5; 8 positions agree with TRBD2. CDR3 size: 17 residues. The V and J ends lost 1 base and 6 bases, in that order; junction bases with no gene match: 16. From germline, CDR1 is GTSNPN and CDR2 SVGIG (reference sequence).

The chain carries TRBV7-9 and TRBJ2-7; a possible D gene is TRBD2 (6 bases). This CDR3 is built from 15 residues. V lost 2 bases and J 3 bases, leaving 14 bases between the germline ends. Germline V lookup: CDR1 SEHNR, CDR2 FQNEAQ (reference sequence). The CDR3 DNA follows: TGTGCCAGCAGCTTATCGTCAGGGAGGATCTACGAGCAGTACTTC. It is translated as CASSLSSGRIYEQYF.